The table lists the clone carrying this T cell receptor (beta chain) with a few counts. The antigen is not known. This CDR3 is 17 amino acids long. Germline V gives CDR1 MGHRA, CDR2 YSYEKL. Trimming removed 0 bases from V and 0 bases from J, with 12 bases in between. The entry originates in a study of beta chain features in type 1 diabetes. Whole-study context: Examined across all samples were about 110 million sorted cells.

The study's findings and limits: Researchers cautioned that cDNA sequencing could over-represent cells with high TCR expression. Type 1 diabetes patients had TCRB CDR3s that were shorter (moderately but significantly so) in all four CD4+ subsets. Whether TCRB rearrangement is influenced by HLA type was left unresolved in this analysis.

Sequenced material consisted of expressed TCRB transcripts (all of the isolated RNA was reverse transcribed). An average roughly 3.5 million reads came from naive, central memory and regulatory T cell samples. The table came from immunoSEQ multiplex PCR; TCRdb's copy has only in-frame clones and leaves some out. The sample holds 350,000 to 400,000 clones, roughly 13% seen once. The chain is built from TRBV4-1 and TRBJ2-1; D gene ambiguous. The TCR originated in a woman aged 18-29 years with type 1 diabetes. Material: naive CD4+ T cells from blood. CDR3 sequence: CASSQEPSHGSYNEQFF. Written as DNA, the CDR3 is TGCGCCAGCAGCCAAGAACCCTCCCACGGCTCCTACAATGAGCAGTTCTTC.